This T cell receptor beta chain was identified during a study of CD8+CD57+ T cells in acquired aplastic anemia. TCR beta VDJ and CDR3 profiling used genomic DNA as template. MiXCR, applied by TCRdb to the reads, yields one record per CDR3 protein. The repertoire includes about 160,000 distinct CDR3 sequences, around 43% of them detected once, and 3.2% sits in the top ten. The CDR3 covers 13 residues. Germline assignment: CDR1 SQVTM and CDR2 ANQGSEA. Trimming removed 0 bases from V and 3 bases from J, with 8 bases in between. It was patients with CD8+CD57+ cell expansion by flow cytometry who were chosen for sequencing.

The chain combines TRBV29-1 with TRBJ1-1; unclear D gene. Sequenced input: sorted CD4+, CD8+, or CD8+CD57+ T cells (not recorded which) from PBMCs. The sequence came from a human donor with aplastic anemia. CDR3 coding DNA: TGCAGCGTTGAAGAAGGGAGCTACACTGAAGCTTTCTTT. It codes for CSVEEGSYTEAFF.